The T cell receptor (beta chain) under discussion was sequenced for a study of T cell responses to AZD1222 COVID-19 vaccine. In the study overall: Second doses that came at about 4 or about 12 weeks were put together.

Overall study findings and caveats: Possibly, clonal diversity was underestimated; donors were largely white British and included more females. CD4 TCRs linked to vaccination spanned spike, dominating at 160-218 and 743-854. Baseline serology detected seropositivity in only six AZD1222 recipients.

V trimming: 6 bases; J trimming: 0 bases; junction bases outside the gene matches: 9. This CDR3 has 18 amino acids. In germline, CDR1 is ENHRY, CDR2 SYGVKD. Generated by immunoSEQ multiplex PCR, the TCRdb table keeps only in-frame clones and is missing some. The repertoire holds roughly 72,000 clones, 85% seen once, with roughly 20% in the top ten. Comment on this clone: What it binds is not known.

This clonotype was sampled from an adult in good health. The V call is TRBV10-3, the J call TRBJ2-1; 12 bases line up with TRBD2. The input for sequencing was peripheral blood, taken on day 0 of AZD1222 vaccination. The CDR3 protein is CAIRTTSGGLSSYNEQFF. The CDR3 bases are TGTGCCATCAGGACGACTAGCGGGGGCCTGAGCTCCTACAATGAGCAGTTCTTC.